This T cell receptor (beta chain) was obtained from a study of cytomegalovirus exposure and HLA in healthy donors. Study-wide findings and caveats: There were 160 or so TCR beta chains listed as cytomegalovirus-associated. Being productive about 90% or about 30% of the time was typical of most TCR beta V segments in an earlier analysis. From TCR beta sequences, most subjects' HLA-A and HLA-B alleles were reportedly predicted accurately. In a later analysis, TCR association rates varied by HLA locus: DRB1 most, HLA-C fewest.

A word on this clone: Its matching antigen is unknown. The same CDR3 arises from other DNA sequences in this sample as well.

The V end lost 3 bases, the J end lost 6 bases, and 6 bases lay between the germline ends. Germline CDR1 is LNHDA and CDR2 is SQIVND (reference sequence). The CDR3 extends over 12 amino acids. Researchers ran the PCR with 60 Vbeta and 13 Jbeta primers. The table came from immunoSEQ multiplex PCR; TCRdb's copy has only in-frame clones and leaves some out. The sample lists approximately 100,000 clones; 81% were seen once. Sequencing was carried out using PBMCs. This chain uses TRBV19 with TRBJ1-5, with D tentatively TRBD1 (5 bases). This clonotype was obtained from a man aged 40-49 years in good health and CMV-seronegative. The CDR3 region has the DNA TGTGCCAGTAGTATTCAGGGTCAGCCCCAGCATTTT. Its translation: CASSIQGQPQHF.